This T cell receptor beta chain was captured in a study of T cell changes during pregnancy in multiple sclerosis. The CDR3 totals 14 residues. The V gene's germline CDR1 is SGHKS and CDR2 YYEKEE (reference sequence). The V end lost 0 bases, the J end lost 1 base, and 7 bases lay between the germline ends. The table came from immunoSEQ multiplex PCR; TCRdb's copy has only in-frame clones and leaves some out. This table has 50,000 to 70,000 clones, more than 85% appearing once. The gene calls are TRBV5-5 and TRBJ1-1; no clear D gene. The receptor was derived from a female donor with multiple sclerosis, enrolled in a pregnancy study. Sequencing used peripheral blood, obtained in the first trimester of pregnancy. This chain's CDR3 is CASSLARWNTEAFF. CDR3 sequence (DNA): TGTGCCAGCAGCTTGGCGCGATGGAACACTGAAGCTTTCTTT.